This T cell receptor beta chain originates from a study of cytomegalovirus exposure and HLA in healthy donors. Background on the study: HLA-typed donors contributed some 77 million unique TCRs, which were held in an early data release. Study-wide results and caveats: Later analysis demonstrated an association between a missense DCLRE1C variant and TCR beta V- and J-gene trimming. TCR sequences were mostly rare, though some public TCRs occurred in many donors.

The V gene lost 0 bases and the J gene lost 6 bases, with 12 bases spanning the gap. This CDR3 comprises 14 residues. CDR1 is MNHEY and CDR2 is SVGAGI in the germline V gene. The PCR made use of 60 Vbeta and 13 Jbeta primers. Libraries were prepared by immunoSEQ multiplex PCR; TCRdb keeps only in-frame clonotypes and omits some of them. Counted here are some 220,000 clones, around 80% occurring once; the ten biggest clones make up 0.4% to 0.6%. Donors had nominal health at sampling but likely had unrecorded immune exposures. Notes on this clone: Its antigen is not known.

The TCR was taken from a boy aged 10-17 years in good health and CMV-seronegative. The sequenced material came from PBMCs. The V gene is TRBV6-5, the J gene TRBJ2-7; possible D gene TRBD2, 7 bases. CDR3 protein: CASSYSGGGREQYF. For the CDR3, the DNA is TGTGCCAGCAGTTACTCAGGGGGAGGGCGCGAGCAGTACTTC.